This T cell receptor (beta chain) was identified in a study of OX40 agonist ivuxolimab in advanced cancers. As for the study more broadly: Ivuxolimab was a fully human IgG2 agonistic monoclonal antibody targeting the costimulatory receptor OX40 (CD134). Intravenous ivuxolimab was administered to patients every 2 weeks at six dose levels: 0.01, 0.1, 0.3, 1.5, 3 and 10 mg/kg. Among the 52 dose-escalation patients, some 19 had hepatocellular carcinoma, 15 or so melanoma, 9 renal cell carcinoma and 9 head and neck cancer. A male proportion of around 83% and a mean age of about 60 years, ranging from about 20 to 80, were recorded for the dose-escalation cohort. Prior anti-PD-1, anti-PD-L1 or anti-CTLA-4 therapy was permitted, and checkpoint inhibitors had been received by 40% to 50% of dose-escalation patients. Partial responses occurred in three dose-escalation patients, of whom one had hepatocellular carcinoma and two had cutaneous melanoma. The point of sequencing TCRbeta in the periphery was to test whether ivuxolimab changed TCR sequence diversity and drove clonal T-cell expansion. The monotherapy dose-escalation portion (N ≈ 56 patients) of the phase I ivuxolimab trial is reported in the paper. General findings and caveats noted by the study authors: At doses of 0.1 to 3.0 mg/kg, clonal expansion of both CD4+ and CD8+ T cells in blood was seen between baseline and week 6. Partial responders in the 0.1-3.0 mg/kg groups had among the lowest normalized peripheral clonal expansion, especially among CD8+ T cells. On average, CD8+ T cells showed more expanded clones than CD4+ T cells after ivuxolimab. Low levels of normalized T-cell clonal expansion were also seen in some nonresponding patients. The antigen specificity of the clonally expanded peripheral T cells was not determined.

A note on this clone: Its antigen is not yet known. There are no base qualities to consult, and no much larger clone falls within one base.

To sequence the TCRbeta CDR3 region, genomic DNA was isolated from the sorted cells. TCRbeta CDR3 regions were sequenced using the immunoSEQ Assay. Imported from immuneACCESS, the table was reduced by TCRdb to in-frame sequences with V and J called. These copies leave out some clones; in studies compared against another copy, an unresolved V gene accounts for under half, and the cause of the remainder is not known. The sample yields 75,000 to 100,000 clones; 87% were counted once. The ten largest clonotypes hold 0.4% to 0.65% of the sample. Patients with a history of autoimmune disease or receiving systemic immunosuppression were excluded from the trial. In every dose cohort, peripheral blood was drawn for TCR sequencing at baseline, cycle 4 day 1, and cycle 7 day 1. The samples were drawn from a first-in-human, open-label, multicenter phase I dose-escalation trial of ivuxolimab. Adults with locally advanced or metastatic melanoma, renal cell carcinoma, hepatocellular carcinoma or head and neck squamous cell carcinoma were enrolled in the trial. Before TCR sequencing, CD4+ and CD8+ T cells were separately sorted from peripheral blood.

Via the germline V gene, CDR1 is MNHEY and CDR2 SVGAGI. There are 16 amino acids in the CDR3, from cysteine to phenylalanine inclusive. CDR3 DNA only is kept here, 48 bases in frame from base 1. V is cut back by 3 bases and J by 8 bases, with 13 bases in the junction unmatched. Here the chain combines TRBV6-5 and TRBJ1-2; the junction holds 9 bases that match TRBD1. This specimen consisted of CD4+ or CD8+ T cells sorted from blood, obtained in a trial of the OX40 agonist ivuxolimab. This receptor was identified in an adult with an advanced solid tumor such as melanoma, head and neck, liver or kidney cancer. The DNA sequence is TGTGCCAGCAGTTATCCCCCGGGACAGGGAAGGGGAGGCTACACCTTC. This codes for CASSYPPGQGRGGYTF.